The 3 T cell receptor beta chains in this list originate from one sample, sequenced in a study of blood T cell repertoires in COVID-19. Here immunoSEQ multiplex PCR was the method, and the copy in TCRdb shows in-frame clones only, minus some. Here the sample spans around 180,000 clones, 70% to 90% being singletons. Sequenced material: peripheral blood. These receptors originate from a woman in her thirties with acute or convalescent COVID-19.

V usage is TRBV28 and J usage is TRBJ2-6; 8 bases agree with TRBD2. This CDR3 contains 18 residues. The V gene end was trimmed by 4 bases and the J gene end by 0 bases; junction bases not matched to a gene: 8. Germline V gene sequence: CDR1 MDHEN, CDR2 SYDVKM. The CDR3 sequence: CASSSIGGGTSGANVLTF. The CDR3 DNA reads as TGTGCCAGCAGTTCTATCGGGGGGGGAACCTCTGGGGCCAACGTCCTGACTTTC. The full variable domain, in which reference TRBV28 and TRBJ2-6 provide the parts outside the CDR3, is DVKVTQSSRYLVKRTGEKVFLECVQDMDHENMFWYRQDPGLGLRLIYFSYDVKMKEKGDIPEGYSVSREKKERFSLILESASTNQTSMYLCASSSIGGGTSGANVLTFGAGSRLTVL.

The chain employs TRBV6-5 and TRBJ2-1, with D perhaps TRBD1 (6 bases). This CDR3 spans 13 amino acids. Trimming shortened V by 8 bases and J by 7 bases, and 15 bases separated the two germline ends. Germline V gene sequence: CDR1 MNHEY, CDR2 SVGAGI. The CDR3 DNA reads TGTGCCAGCGACGACTACAGGGTGAATGAGCAGTTCTTC. Residues: CASDDYRVNEQFF.

This chain connects TRBV6-5 to TRBJ1-5; TRBD1 might be the D (5 bases). The V end was cut by 5 bases, the J end by 7 bases, with 18 bases between. The CDR3 has 15 residues. Germline CDR1 and CDR2: MNHEY and SVGAGI. Here the CDR3 DNA reads TGTGCCAGCAGTCGTACGGGGGGGTCAGGACAGCCCCAGCATTTT. It is translated as CASSRTGGSGQPQHF.